This T cell receptor beta chain is drawn from a study of CXCR3-negative and CXCR3-positive naive CD8 T cells (dated by TCRdb to about 2019). Regarding the research as a whole: In total, 130 million to 150 million TRB reads were obtained, which works out to roughly 1.5 +/- 0.3 million reads per library. Diversity and physicochemical repertoire analyses covered over 10 donors pooled from two independent experiments. For the TRBV-TRBJ cluster analysis, the naive subsets came from 5 or 6 donors, while the memory cells came from 3 donors. Findings and caveats that apply to the study as a whole: Repertoire diversity was comparably high in both naive subsets but much lower in memory CD8+ T cells. TRBV-TRBJ usage was similar between naive CXCR3-negative and CXCR3-positive cells from the same donor, while memory cells showed distinct patterns. Because surface CD5, which is linked to self-reactivity in mice, was comparable between the naive subsets, TCR interaction strength was also inferred from the physicochemical properties of TRB CDR3s. TRB CDR3s from CXCR3-positive naive cells showed higher hydrophobicity (lower Kidera factor 4), lower energy, and higher strength and volume indices than CXCR3-negative naive cells. Freshly isolated PBMCs were used for most assays because CXCR3 expression went down partially after cryopreservation.

CDR1 and CDR2 were assigned from the germline V gene (reference sequence) as LNHNV and YYDKDF. The CDR3 starts with the cysteine, ends with the phenylalanine, and has 13 residues. No DNA is listed. Instrument on record: NextSeq 550. The Human TCR Profiling Kit (MiLaboratory) was used to prepare UMI-labeled 5' RACE TRB cDNA libraries. cDNA synthesis used the entire amount of extracted RNA, and PCR amplification then used the entire amount of cDNA produced. The libraries were made side by side, with each library going through the same number of PCR cycles. The study's processing was this. With a requirement of at least two reads per UMI, MIGEC and MiXCR extracted about 50,000 +/- 10,000 unique UMI-labeled TRB cDNA molecules per library. Each library averaged roughly 36,000 +/- 9,600 functional in-frame TRB CDR3 nucleotide clonotypes without stop codons. Diversity metrics, including normalized Shannon-Wiener and Chao1, were computed in VDJtools after downsampling to 5000 UMI-labeled TRB molecules per sample. VDJtools computed clonotype-size-weighted physicochemical properties of the central five CDR3 residues: interaction energy, strength, volume and Kidera factor 4. TCRdb reprocessed the reads, and each CDR3 protein sequence is entered once, without DNA. TCRdb, not the original authors, processed these V and J calls. The data table for this sample lists some 130,000 distinct CDR3 sequences. The ten top clones hold 0.29% of the sample.

About this clonotype: The clone's antigen remains unknown.

Each CD8+ T cell subset was flow-sorted in triplicate, and some 310,000 cells per subset were placed directly into RLT lysis buffer. Naive CD8+ T cells were defined stringently as CD45RO-CCR7+CD27+CD95- to exclude memory contaminants. Peripheral blood mononuclear cells were isolated from buffy coats using standard density gradient centrifugation. A FACSAria III was used to flow-sort naive CD8+ T cells into CXCR3-negative and CXCR3-positive populations. Total RNA was extracted from sorted cells with an RNeasy Mini Kit. The rearrangement joined TRBV15 to TRBJ2-5. The clonotype originates from a human donor in good health. Some clones in this sample may be carry-over from other donors' samples. The sequenced material came from naive CXCR3- CD8+ T cells from blood. Read against the paper, the sample's cell subset or site label means: CD45RO-CCR7+CD27+CD95- naive CD8+ T cells lacking CXCR3 (TNR3-). The CDR3 region has the sequence CATSSGEQETQYF.